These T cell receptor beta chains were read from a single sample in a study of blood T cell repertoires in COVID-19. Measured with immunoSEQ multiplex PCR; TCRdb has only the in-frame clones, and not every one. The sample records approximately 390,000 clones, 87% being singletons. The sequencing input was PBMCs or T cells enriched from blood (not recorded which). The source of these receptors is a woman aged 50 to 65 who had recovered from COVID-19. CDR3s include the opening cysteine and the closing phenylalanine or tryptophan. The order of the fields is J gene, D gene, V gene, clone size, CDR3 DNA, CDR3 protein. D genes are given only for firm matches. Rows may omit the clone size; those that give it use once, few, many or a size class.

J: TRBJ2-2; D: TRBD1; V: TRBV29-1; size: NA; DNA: TGCAGCGGTAGGGGACAGACGAACACCGGGGAGCTGTTTTTT; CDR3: CSGRGQTNTGELFF
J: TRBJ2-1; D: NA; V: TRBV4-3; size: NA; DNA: TGCGCCAGCAGCCAAGCTGGCGGGGCGATCTCCTACAATGAGCAGTTCTTC; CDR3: CASSQAGGAISYNEQFF
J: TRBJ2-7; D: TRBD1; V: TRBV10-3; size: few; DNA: TGTGCCATCAGCAAGGACAGGGAATCCTACGAGCAGTACTTC; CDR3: CAISKDRESYEQYF
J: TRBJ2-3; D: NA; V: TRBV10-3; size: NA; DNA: TGTGCCATCAGTCGGACAGATACGCAGTATTTT; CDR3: CAISRTDTQYF
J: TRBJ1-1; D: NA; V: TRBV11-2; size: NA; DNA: TGTGCCAGCAGCTCGGTGCGGAGCCAACCGAACACTGAAGCTTTCTTT; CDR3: CASSSVRSQPNTEAFF
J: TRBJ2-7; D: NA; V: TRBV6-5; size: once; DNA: TGTGCCAGCATTTCCCGGACATCCTACGAGCAGTACTTC; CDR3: CASISRTSYEQYF
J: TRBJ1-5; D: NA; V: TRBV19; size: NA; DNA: TGTGCCAGTAGGCGGGGGGTCGAGCAGCCCCAGCATTTT; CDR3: CASRRGVEQPQHF
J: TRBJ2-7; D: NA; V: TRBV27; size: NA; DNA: TGTGCCAGCAGGGGGACTCTCTCCTACGAGCAGTACTTC; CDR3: CASRGTLSYEQYF
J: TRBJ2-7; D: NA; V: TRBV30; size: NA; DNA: TGTGCCTGGAGTCAAGCCGCCTCCTACGAGCAGTACTTC; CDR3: CAWSQAASYEQYF
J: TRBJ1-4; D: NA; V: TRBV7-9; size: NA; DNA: TGTGCCAGCAGCTTCCCTACTGCAACTAATGAAAAACTGTTTTTT; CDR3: CASSFPTATNEKLFF
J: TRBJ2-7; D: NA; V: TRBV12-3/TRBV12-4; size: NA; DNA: TGTGCCAGCAGTTTTAACAGGGCGGTCGAGCAGTACTTC; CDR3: CASSFNRAVEQYF
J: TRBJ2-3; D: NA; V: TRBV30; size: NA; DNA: TGTGCCTGGAGTGCAGGGGACACGCAGTATTTT; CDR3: CAWSAGDTQYF
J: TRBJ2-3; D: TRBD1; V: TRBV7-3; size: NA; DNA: TGTGCCAGCAGCTTACAGGGGGGCACAGATACGCAGTATTTT; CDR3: CASSLQGGTDTQYF
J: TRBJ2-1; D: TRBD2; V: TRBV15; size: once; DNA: TGTGCCACCAGCCGAACTAGCGGGGGTTATAATGAGCAGTTCTTC; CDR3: CATSRTSGGYNEQFF
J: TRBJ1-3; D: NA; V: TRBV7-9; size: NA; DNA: TGTGCCAGCAGCTTAGCCCATCAGGGGTCGACGTCTGGAAACACCATATATTTT; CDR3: CASSLAHQGSTSGNTIYF
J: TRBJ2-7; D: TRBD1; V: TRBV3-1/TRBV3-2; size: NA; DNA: TGTGCCAGCAGCCAAGATCTCGGACAGGGGGCCTACGAGCAGTACTTC; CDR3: CASSQDLGQGAYEQYF
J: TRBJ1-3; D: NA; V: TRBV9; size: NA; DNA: TGTGCCAGCAGCGTAGCTATTAACCTGGACACCATATATTTT; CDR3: CASSVAINLDTIYF
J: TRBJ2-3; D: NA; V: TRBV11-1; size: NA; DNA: TGTGCCCCCCGTGGCGGGGGCACAGATACGCAGTATTTT; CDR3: CAPRGGGTDTQYF
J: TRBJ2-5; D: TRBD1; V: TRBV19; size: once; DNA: TGTGCCAGTAGTCCCAACGAGGGACAGTCCAGCGGTTTGACCCAGTACTTC; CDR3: CASSPNEGQSSGLTQYF
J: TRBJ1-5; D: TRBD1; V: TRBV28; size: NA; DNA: TGTGCCAGCAGTCCTTTGGGTAGAGGGGGCTCCCATCAGCCCCAGCATTTT; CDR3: CASSPLGRGGSHQPQHF
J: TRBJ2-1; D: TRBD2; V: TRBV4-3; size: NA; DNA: TGCGCCAGCAGCCAAGATACTAGCGGTTACAATGAGCAGTTCTTC; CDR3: CASSQDTSGYNEQFF
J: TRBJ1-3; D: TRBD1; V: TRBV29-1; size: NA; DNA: TGCAGCGTTGACTTGACAGGGGACGGAAACACCATATATTTT; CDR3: CSVDLTGDGNTIYF
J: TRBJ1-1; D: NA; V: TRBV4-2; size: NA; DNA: TGTGCCAGCAGCCAAGGGCGGGGTACGACTGAAGCTTTCTTT; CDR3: CASSQGRGTTEAFF
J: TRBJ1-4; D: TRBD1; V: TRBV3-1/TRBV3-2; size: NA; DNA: TGTGCCAGCAGCCGCCAGGGACAGGGGGCATTCTCGAAGGATGAAAAACTGTTTTTT; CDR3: CASSRQGQGAFSKDEKLFF
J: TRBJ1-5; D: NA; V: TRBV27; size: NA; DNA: TGTGCCAGCAGTTTGACTGAAAATCAGCCCCAGCATTTT; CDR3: CASSLTENQPQHF
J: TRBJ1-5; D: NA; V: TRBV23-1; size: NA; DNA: TGCGCCAGCCACAATCAGCCCCAGCATTTT; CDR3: CASHNQPQHF
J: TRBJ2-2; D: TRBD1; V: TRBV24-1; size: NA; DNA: TGTGCCACCAGTGAGAGGACAGGGGGAAACACCGGGGAGCTGTTTTTT; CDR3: CATSERTGGNTGELFF